This T cell receptor beta chain was retrieved from a study of blood T cells in healthy people across ages. Study information: With template switching, about one barcoded beta molecule was captured per two T cells. The study's findings and limits: It was held that the diversity estimates obtained from one million T cells were underestimates.

About this clonotype: The antigen is not known.

A second PCR, run for about 6 to 11 cycles, used a sample-barcoded 5' primer plus a J-beta primer mix. A 12-random-nucleotide template-switch adaptor tagged each cDNA molecule. CDR3-containing paired-end reads numbered at least 2.5 million in each sample. Via MiXCR, TCRdb re-called the 5' RACE reads, giving one row per CDR3 protein. The table shows approximately 1,000,000 distinct CDR3 sequences, with 35% to 50% occurring only once. Losses at the gene ends were 5 bases for V and 9 bases for J; bases not matched to a gene: 13. The CDR3 runs to 14 residues. Germline CDR1 and CDR2: SGHAT and FQNNGV. The rearrangement links TRBV11-2 to TRBJ2-7, with TRBD1 matching over 7 bases. This TCR was sampled from a woman in her fifties or sixties in good health. Material: blood. CDR3 DNA sequence: TGTGCCAGCAGCGGGACAGCGCCCTTAGGGGTGCAGTACTTC. Its protein is CASSGTAPLGVQYF.